This entry lists 5 T cell receptor beta chains sequenced from one sample in a study of post-analysis software for immune sequencing data (dated by TCRdb to 2013 to 2016). Broad study findings and their caveats: Patients showed significantly higher frequencies than controls for several TRBV segments, among them TRBV5-6, TRBV5-1 and TRBV20-1.

Library creation used PCR. The data were produced on an Illumina HiSeq 2500. To reduce PCR and sequencing biases, unique molecular identifiers were built into the TCR beta cDNA libraries. TCRdb took the public reads, trimmed them with fastp at Q25, ran MiXCR for clone calling and kept in-frame beta chains. When rows share a CDR3 protein, they turn into one entry using the most common DNA and genes. The sample data list 350,000 to 500,000 distinct CDR3 sequences, and about 40% of these were observed just once. Together, the top ten hold around 8% of the sample. No cognate antigen is known for these TCRs. The sample comprised blood. Receptors were obtained from a girl aged 2-10 years with multiple sclerosis.

This clonotype has just a few counts. V is TRBV28 and J is TRBJ1-2, with D perhaps matching TRBD1 (6 bases). This CDR3 is 15 amino acids long. Germline CDR1 and CDR2: MDHEN and SYDVKM. Trimming stripped 5 bases from V and 8 bases from J, with 21 bases between. The DNA for the CDR3 is TGTGCCAGCAGTCCCCCGGGAACAGGGTCGTACGGCTACACCTTC. This translates into CASSPPGTGSYGYTF.

J is TRBJ1-2 and V is TRBV21-1; TRBD1 is the table's D call, not checked against the DNA. TRBV21-1 is a pseudogene locus. This CDR3 contains 14 residues. The CDR3 nucleotides read TGTGCCAGCAGCGTATTTGCTGGGGGGTATGGCTACACCTTC. Protein sequence: CASSVFAGGYGYTF.

There are a few counts of this clonotype. The gene calls are TRBV20-1 and TRBJ1-2; D is unclear. The CDR3 sequence is 14 residues long. Per the germline V gene, CDR1 is DFQATT and CDR2 is SNEGSKA (reference sequence). Trimming left V 3 bases short and J 1 base short, with 12 bases between. The CDR3 region is CSASHFRSNYGYTF. The CDR3 DNA follows: TGCAGTGCTAGCCACTTCCGGAGTAACTATGGCTACACCTTC.

This chain links TRBV29-1 with TRBJ2-5, with D perhaps matching TRBD2 (7 bases). Trimming left V 0 bases short and J 4 bases short, with 15 bases between. Germline CDR1 and CDR2: SQVTM and ANQGSEA. CDR3 size: 15 residues. The CDR3 sequence is CSVEDQKRGGETQYF. The CDR3 DNA sequence: TGCAGCGTTGAAGATCAAAAAAGGGGGGGAGAGACCCAGTACTTC.

The chain employs TRBV15 and TRBJ1-5; D gene ambiguous. V lost 1 base to trimming and J lost 1 base, with 11 bases between them. Germline assignment: CDR1 LNHNV and CDR2 YYDKDF (reference sequence). The CDR3 runs 16 residues. The CDR3 DNA reads as TGTGCCACCAGCAGAGGGACGGCCCTGAGCAATCAGCCCCAGCATTTT. This encodes CATSRGTALSNQPQHF.